The clone carrying this TCR beta chain came up many times. This sample was taken from a study of human T cells and chemical hapten exposure. The J segment lost 7 bases and the V segment lost 6 bases, leaving 10 bases of the junction unmatched. Germline assignment: CDR1 MDHEN and CDR2 SYDVKM. The CDR3 has 15 amino acids. As for time point: patch test 1, 2 weeks after DPC sensitization. The treatment is: therapeutic diphenylcyclopropenone sensitization with weekly scalp DPC. The authors extracted total RNA from unfractionated whole blood. TCRdb independently ran MiXCR on the RACE reads; one entry per CDR3 protein. The data hold roughly 380,000 distinct CDR3 sequences, with more than 4.5% observed a single time.

The receptor was isolated from a woman between 50 and 59 years old with alopecia areata. Some clones in this sample may be carry-over from other donors' samples. The chain couples TRBV28 to TRBJ2-1; 9 bases are a match to TRBD1. The starting material was whole blood, obtained in connection with sensitization to the hapten diphenylcyclopropenone (DPC). The CDR3 loop reads CASRSRDREVNEQFF. DNA of the CDR3: TGTGCCAGCAGAAGCCGGGACAGGGAAGTGAATGAGCAGTTCTTC.